The entry below describes one T cell receptor beta chain. Its antigen is unknown. The table came from immunoSEQ multiplex PCR; TCRdb's copy has only in-frame clones and leaves some out. The sample comprises about 31,000 clones, 70% to 80% of which are singletons, and approximately 7.5% rests with the top ten. The V gene end was trimmed by 3 bases and the J gene end by 4 bases; junction bases not matched to a gene: 13. Germline values: CDR1 MNHEY, CDR2 SMNVEV (reference sequence). This CDR3 contains 19 residues. These data belong to a study of radiotherapy plus CTLA-4 blockade in lung cancer. About the research overall: Disease control was seen in around 31% of patients, objective responses in 18%. Study-wide results and caveats: How blood T cell clones changed early, along with interferon-beta, reportedly forecast response best. Blood TCR clones of tumor origin expanded after radiotherapy plus ipilimumab.

The chain carries TRBV27 and TRBJ1-6; 9 positions match TRBD1. The input for sequencing was peripheral blood, taken from a patient treated with radiotherapy plus ipilimumab. This TCR derives from a human donor with non-small cell lung cancer who had stable disease on radiotherapy plus ipilimumab. The CDR3 spells CASSFTGTGNMRYNSPLHF. The CDR3 DNA is TGTGCCAGCAGTTTCACCGGGACAGGGAATATGAGGTATAATTCACCCCTCCACTTT.